This record looks at one TCR beta chain sequence and its context. Antigen: not known. Assay used: immunoSEQ multiplex PCR; TCRdb lists only in-frame clones, some missing. The sample has some 5,100 clones, 70% to 85% seen once. Regarding time point: 2015-2016 season, pre-vaccination. Subjects lived in the community and lacked influenza vaccine within the prior 6 months. Trimming at V came to 3 bases and at J to 4 bases, leaving 4 bases not matched to a gene. CDR3 length equals 15 residues. Germline lookup yields CDR1 ENHRY and CDR2 SYGVKD. This sample is drawn from a study of follicular helper T cells after annual influenza vaccination. General observations from the study: Productive TCRB sequences came from only roughly 9-21% of cells.

Here the sequenced sample was CXCR5- memory CD4+ T cells sorted from blood, taken on the day of influenza vaccination. This clonotype was sampled from an adult who received the influenza vaccine. The chain joins TRBV10-3 to TRBJ1-5, with TRBD1 matching over 9 bases. CDR3 in DNA: TGTGCCATCAGTGACCCGGGACAGGGAAATCAGCCCCAGCATTTT. Translated: CAISDPGQGNQPQHF.